Below, one T cell receptor (beta chain) is given with its context. The germline gives CDR1 MNHEY, CDR2 SMNVEV (reference sequence). The CDR3 is 17 residues long. The V gene lost 2 bases and the J gene lost 0 bases, with 13 bases spanning the gap. This entry comes from a study of blood T cell repertoires in COVID-19. Across the study: There were acute and convalescent COVID-19 samples, and they came from the United States, Italy and Spain.

Clones were sequenced by immunoSEQ multiplex PCR, and TCRdb holds only the in-frame ones, with some missing. The sample lists approximately 110,000 clones, roughly four fifths seen once, with about 6% in the top ten. The rearrangement joins TRBV27 to TRBJ2-2; D is possibly TRBD2 (5 bases). The sequence was collected from a man older than 75 with COVID-19, enrolled during active disease. The sequencing sample was made of peripheral blood. The CDR3 protein is CASSLIGVFANTGELFF. The CDR3 DNA reads as TGTGCCAGCAGTTTAATCGGGGTCTTCGCGAACACCGGGGAGCTGTTTTTT.